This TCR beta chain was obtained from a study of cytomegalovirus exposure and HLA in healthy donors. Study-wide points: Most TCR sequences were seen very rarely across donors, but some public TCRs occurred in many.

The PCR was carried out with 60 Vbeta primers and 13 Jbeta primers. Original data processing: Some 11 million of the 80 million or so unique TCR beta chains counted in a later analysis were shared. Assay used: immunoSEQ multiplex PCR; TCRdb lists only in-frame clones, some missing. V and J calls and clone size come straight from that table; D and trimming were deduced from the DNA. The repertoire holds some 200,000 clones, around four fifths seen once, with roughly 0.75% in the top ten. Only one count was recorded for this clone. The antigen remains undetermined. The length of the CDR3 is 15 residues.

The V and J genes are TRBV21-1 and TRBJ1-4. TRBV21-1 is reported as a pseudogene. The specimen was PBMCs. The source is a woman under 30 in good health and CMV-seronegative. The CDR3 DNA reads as TGTGCCAGCAGCCTTGGGGGGACGCCTAATGAAAAACTGTTTTTT. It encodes CASSLGGTPNEKLFF.